These 20 T cell receptor beta chains were sequenced from one sample in a study of technical replicates of blood from a handful of donors. The method was immunoSEQ multiplex PCR; TCRdb's version includes in-frame clones alone and lacks a portion of them. The top ten clones hold around 0.16% of a sample with about 67,000 clones, 95% to 98% of them seen once. The sequencing input was T cells isolated from PBMCs. The origin of the receptors is a human donor in good health.

The chain carries TRBV6-5 and TRBJ1-1; 7 positions match TRBD1. The CDR3 totals 14 residues. Losses at the gene ends were 5 bases for V and 5 bases for J; bases not matched to a gene: 8. CDR1 MNHEY and CDR2 SVGAGI come from the germline V gene. CDR3 protein: CASSGTGVVTEAFF. In DNA form, the CDR3 reads TGTGCCAGCAGTGGTACAGGGGTTGTGACTGAAGCTTTCTTT.

This chain connects TRBV14 to TRBJ2-3, with TRBD2 identical over 10 bases. The J segment lost 8 bases and the V segment lost 8 bases, leaving 13 bases of the junction unmatched. Germline CDR1 and CDR2: SGHDN and FVKESK. This CDR3 contains 15 residues. The CDR3 reads CASGQIGLAASTQYF. CDR3 nucleotide sequence: TGTGCCAGCGGGCAGATCGGACTAGCGGCATCTACGCAGTATTTT.

The gene calls are TRBV6-1 and TRBJ2-5, with TRBD1 identical over 8 bases. The trim removed 5 bases at V and 5 bases at J, leaving 10 bases unmatched. The CDR3 length is 15 residues. Germline V gene sequence: CDR1 MNHNS, CDR2 SASEGT. This CDR3 reads CASSIGQGFMETQYF. In nucleotides, the CDR3 is TGTGCCAGCAGTATAGGACAGGGCTTCATGGAGACCCAGTACTTC.

This sequence joins TRBV9 and TRBJ1-2, with TRBD1 identical over 7 bases. This CDR3 has 12 residues. The junction had 5 bases not matched to a gene; V was cut back by 4 bases and J by 8 bases. Germline V gives CDR1 SGDLS, CDR2 YYNGEE. CDR3 in DNA: TGTGCCAGCAGCCTAGCAGGGGGGGGCTACACCTTC. Residues: CASSLAGGGYTF.

The genes are TRBV6-5 and TRBJ1-1; TRBD1 might be the D (6 bases). The germline V and J ends were trimmed by 4 bases and 4 bases, with 13 bases remaining between them. CDR1 and CDR2 from the germline V gene are MNHEY and SVGAGI. The CDR3 consists of 14 residues. The CDR3 loop reads CASSSRGPATEAFF. The CDR3 nucleotides are TGTGCCAGCAGTTCCAGGGGTCCGGCCACTGAAGCTTTCTTT.

This clone showed up just once. The CDR3 DNA reads as TGTGCCAGCAGCCAAGATCCATTGGTCCCGGGAGGCTACACCTTC. As protein: CASSQDPLVPGGYTF. The rearrangement joins TRBV14 to TRBJ1-2; no definite D call. V shed 0 bases and J shed 8 bases, with 16 bases lying between them. Germline V lookup: CDR1 SGHDN, CDR2 FVKESK. The CDR3 is 15 amino acids.

Remarks on this clone: At one of its ends the junction is not consistent with the germline gene, which may arise from a read error. This sequence joins TRBV5-4 and TRBJ2-3; 8 bases fit TRBD2. Per the germline V gene, CDR1 is SGHNT and CDR2 is YYREEE (reference sequence). The CDR3 runs 13 residues. The CDR3 region has the DNA TGTGCCAGCAGGTTGGGACTAGGAGATACGCAGTATTTT. The encoded protein is CASRLGLGDTQYF.

The J gene is TRBJ2-7, the V gene TRBV28; no clear D gene. The CDR3 runs to 13 residues. Trimming cost V 4 bases and J 5 bases, with 12 bases left between them. Germline lookup yields CDR1 MDHEN and CDR2 SYDVKM. CDR3 region: CASSYPPGHEQYF. The DNA for the CDR3 is TGTGCCAGCAGTTACCCCCCTGGCCACGAGCAGTACTTC.

V and J are TRBV5-1 and TRBJ2-2; D is unclear. The CDR3 length is 14 residues. Between the trimmed V and J ends, which lost 0 bases and 8 bases, there was a span of 11 bases. Germline V gene data show CDR1 as SGHRS and CDR2 as YFSETQ. CDR3 sequence: CASSLGDSGGELFF. The CDR3 DNA reads TGCGCCAGCAGCTTGGGAGACTCCGGTGGGGAGCTGTTTTTT.

The chain joins TRBV6-5 to TRBJ2-1; the match to TRBD2 covers 9 bases. Germline V gene lookup returns CDR1 MNHEY and CDR2 SVGAGI. This CDR3 has 16 residues. Losses at the gene ends were 2 bases for V and 7 bases for J; bases not matched to a gene: 9. The CDR3 protein is CASSYLFGGGANEQFF. Here the CDR3 DNA reads TGTGCCAGCAGTTACCTGTTTGGCGGGGGGGCGAATGAGCAGTTCTTC.

The genes are TRBV10-2 and TRBJ2-3, with 8 bases identical to TRBD2. Trimming removed 5 bases from V and 6 bases from J; junction bases left unmatched: 1. The CDR3 has 12 residues. The germline CDR1 and CDR2 sequences are WSHSY and SAAADI. CDR3: CASSPSGDTQYF. In nucleotides, the CDR3 is TGCGCCAGCAGTCCTAGCGGGGATACGCAGTATTTT.

In its sample, this clone was seen once. The chain combines TRBV30 with TRBJ1-1; weak D call: TRBD1 (6 bases). The CDR3 spans 14 residues. The germline V gene has CDR1 GTSNPN and CDR2 SVGIG (reference sequence). V was clipped by 2 bases and J by 6 bases, with 16 bases between them. CDR3 loop: CAWSWGGANAEAFF. The CDR3 region has the DNA TGTGCCTGGAGTTGGGGGGGGGCCAACGCTGAAGCTTTCTTT.

The rearrangement joins TRBV27 to TRBJ2-1, with D tentatively TRBD1 (5 bases). This CDR3 is 12 amino acids long. The V gene lost 7 bases and the J gene lost 5 bases, with 9 bases spanning the gap. Germline assignment: CDR1 MNHEY and CDR2 SMNVEV (reference sequence). The CDR3 DNA reads as TGTGCCAGCATGACAGCTGACAATGAGCAGTTCTTC. This translates into CASMTADNEQFF.

This clone was counted a single time. This chain joins TRBV28 and TRBJ2-5; D may be TRBD1 (5 bases). V lost 3 bases and J lost 5, with 13 bases in between. Germline V lookup: CDR1 MDHEN, CDR2 SYDVKM. This CDR3 region has 14 residues. The CDR3 DNA reads TGTGCCAGCAGTTTTCTGGCAGGGCCCGAGACCCAGTACTTC. Its translation: CASSFLAGPETQYF.

The chain is built from TRBV29-1 and TRBJ2-7; weak D call: TRBD2 (5 bases). The CDR3 runs to 12 residues. Per germline, CDR1 SQVTM and CDR2 ANQGSEA. The V gene lost 3 bases and the J gene lost 5 bases, with 11 bases spanning the gap. CDR3 sequence reads: CSVEADLHEQYF. The CDR3 DNA reads TGCAGCGTTGAGGCGGACTTACACGAGCAGTACTTC.

CDR3 sequence (DNA): TGCGCCAGCAGCTTATCCGGGACTCCGAACACCGGGGAGCTGTTTTTT. It translates to CASSLSGTPNTGELFF. The J gene is TRBJ2-2, the V gene TRBV5-1; weak D call: TRBD2 (6 bases). Germline CDR1 reads SGHRS; CDR2 reads YFSETQ. The V and J ends lost 2 bases and 0 bases respectively, with 11 bases between them. The length of the CDR3 is 16 residues.

V is TRBV4-1 and J is TRBJ2-1; 9 bases match TRBD1. The CDR3 loop spans 13 amino acids. V shed 4 bases and J 10 bases; nucleotides not matched to a gene: 5. Germline-derived CDR1 and CDR2 are MGHRA and YSYEKL. The CDR3 nucleotides are TGCGCCAGCAGCCCGACAGGGGGGGTAGAGCAGTTCTTC. It is translated as CASSPTGGVEQFF.

V gene TRBV2 combines with J gene TRBJ1-1, with a possible D match to TRBD1 (5 bases). This CDR3 is built from 13 residues. The V gene's germline CDR1 is SNHLY and CDR2 FYNNEI. V gave up 3 bases and J gave up 5 bases, with 10 bases separating them. The CDR3: CASSEWEGTEAFF. CDR3 in DNA: TGTGCCAGCAGTGAGTGGGAGGGGACTGAAGCTTTCTTT.

The chain combines TRBV25-1 with TRBJ1-1, with 10 bases identical to TRBD1. CDR3 size: 15 residues. Looked up from germline, CDR1 is MGHDK and CDR2 is SYGVNS. The trim removed 4 bases at V and 5 bases at J, leaving 7 bases unmatched. The DNA of the CDR3 is TGTGCCAGCAGTGGCGGGACAGGGGAGGGGACTGAAGCTTTCTTT. Protein sequence: CASSGGTGEGTEAFF.

This clone was observed once. The J gene is TRBJ1-2, the V gene TRBV25-1; D gene ambiguous. Germline V gene sequence: CDR1 MGHDK, CDR2 SYGVNS. This CDR3 region has 14 residues. Trimming shortened V by 5 bases and J by 0 bases, and 10 bases separated the two germline ends. The CDR3 nucleotides are TGTGCCAGCAGTAACCAGGTCGCTAACTATGGCTACACCTTC. Translation gives CASSNQVANYGYTF.